The rows below give T cell receptor beta chains drawn from one sample of a study of blood T cell repertoires in COVID-19. TCRdb's table, derived via immunoSEQ multiplex PCR, lists solely in-frame clones and lacks some. The repertoire holds some 230,000 clones, with 80% to 90% as singletons. Sequenced sample: PBMCs or T cells enriched from blood (not recorded which). The source is a woman younger than 35 in a cohort exposed to, infected with or recovered from COVID-19 (not recorded which). Each CDR3 is given with its conserved first and last residue. The D gene is left open where the match is weak. Clone size is given for some rows only: seen once, a few or many times, or a class if the clone is expanded.

D: -; size: many; J: TRBJ2-7; V: TRBV2; DNA: TGTGCCAGCAGCCTTGGGGGCACCGCCTACGAGCAGTACTTC; CDR3: CASSLGGTAYEQYF
D: -; size: -; J: TRBJ1-1; V: TRBV19; DNA: TGTGCCAGTAGTATTCGTTTGACGGGGGGCACTGAAGCTTTCTTT; CDR3: CASSIRLTGGTEAFF
D: -; size: -; J: TRBJ2-5; V: TRBV19; DNA: TGTGCCAGTAGTATTCAGGAGACCCAGTACTTC; CDR3: CASSIQETQYF
D: TRBD2; size: few; J: TRBJ2-7; V: TRBV28; DNA: TGTGCCAGCAGTTTCTCGGGCGGGGGGTCGGACGAGCAGTACTTC; CDR3: CASSFSGGGSDEQYF
D: -; size: -; J: TRBJ2-3; V: TRBV24-1; DNA: TGTGCCGCCTATAATCCGGGGGAACACACAGATACGCAGTATTTT; CDR3: CAAYNPGEHTDTQYF
D: TRBD1; size: -; J: TRBJ1-5; V: TRBV7-2; DNA: TGTGCCAGCAGTTCACGACAGGGACACGATCAGCCCCAGCATTTT; CDR3: CASSSRQGHDQPQHF
D: -; size: -; J: TRBJ1-1; V: TRBV5-1; DNA: TGCGCCAGCAGCTTGGACGGGACTGAAGCTTTCTTT; CDR3: CASSLDGTEAFF
D: -; size: -; J: TRBJ1-1; V: TRBV24-1; DNA: TGTGCCACCAGTGAGGCCGGGGTTGACACTGAAGCTTTCTTT; CDR3: CATSEAGVDTEAFF
D: -; size: -; J: TRBJ1-4; V: TRBV7-9; DNA: TGTGCCAGCAGCTTAACGCAGAATGAAAAACTGTTTTTT; CDR3: CASSLTQNEKLFF
D: TRBD1; size: -; J: TRBJ2-1; V: TRBV25-1; DNA: TGTGCCAGCAGACCCGGGACAGGGATAGGCTACAATGAGCAGTTCTTC; CDR3: CASRPGTGIGYNEQFF
D: TRBD1; size: -; J: TRBJ2-2; V: TRBV19; DNA: TGTGCCAGTAGTCCCGAGGGACAGGGTTGGCCCGGGGAGCTGTTTTTT; CDR3: CASSPEGQGWPGELFF
D: -; size: -; J: TRBJ2-3; V: TRBV19; DNA: TGTGCCAGTAATCTACAGGGTGGGGGCACAGATACGCAGTATTTT; CDR3: CASNLQGGGTDTQYF
D: TRBD2; size: -; J: TRBJ2-5; V: TRBV19; DNA: TGTGCCAGTAGTACACTAGCGGGACTAGAGACCCAGTACTTC; CDR3: CASSTLAGLETQYF
D: TRBD2; size: -; J: TRBJ2-7; V: TRBV9; DNA: TGTGCCAGCAGCCCTCGGCGACTAGCGAACACCTACGAGCAGTACTTC; CDR3: CASSPRRLANTYEQYF
D: -; size: -; J: TRBJ2-5; V: TRBV15; DNA: TGTGCCACCAGCAGAGATTCAGGGGAAGAGACCCAGTACTTC; CDR3: CATSRDSGEETQYF
D: -; size: -; J: TRBJ1-5; V: TRBV5-1; DNA: TGCGCCAGCAGCCCAGATCCAAATCAGCCCCAGCATTTT; CDR3: CASSPDPNQPQHF
D: -; size: -; J: TRBJ1-1; V: TRBV6-5; DNA: TGTGCCAGCAGTTATTCCCCGGGGGGAACTGAAGCTTTCTTT; CDR3: CASSYSPGGTEAFF
D: TRBD1; size: -; J: TRBJ2-1; V: TRBV5-1; DNA: TGCGCCAGCAGCTTGGGGGGACAGGGGTGGAATGAGCAGTTCTTC; CDR3: CASSLGGQGWNEQFF
D: -; size: -; J: TRBJ2-1; V: TRBV6-1; DNA: TGTGCCAGCAGTGAGGCTAAAGGGGGAGTCTACAATGAGCAGTTCTTC; CDR3: CASSEAKGGVYNEQFF
D: TRBD2; size: -; J: TRBJ2-3; V: TRBV19; DNA: TGTGCCAGTAGTTGGAGCGGGATTAGCACAGATACGCAGTATTTT; CDR3: CASSWSGISTDTQYF
D: TRBD1; size: -; J: TRBJ1-2; V: TRBV18; DNA: TGTGCCAGCTCACCCGCGGACAGGGTACGATATGGCTACACCTTC; CDR3: CASSPADRVRYGYTF
D: TRBD2; size: few; J: TRBJ2-3; V: TRBV6-5; DNA: TGTGCCAGCAGTTACGAGCGGGAGTCCACAGATACGCAGTATTTT; CDR3: CASSYERESTDTQYF